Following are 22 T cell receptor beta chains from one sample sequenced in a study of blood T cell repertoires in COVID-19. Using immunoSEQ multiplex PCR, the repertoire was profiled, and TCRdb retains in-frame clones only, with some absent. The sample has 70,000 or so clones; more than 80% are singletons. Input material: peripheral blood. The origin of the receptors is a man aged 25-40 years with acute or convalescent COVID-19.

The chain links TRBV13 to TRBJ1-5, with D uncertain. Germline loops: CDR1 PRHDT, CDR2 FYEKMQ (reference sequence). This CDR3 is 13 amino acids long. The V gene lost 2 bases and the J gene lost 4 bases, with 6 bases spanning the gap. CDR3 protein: CASSLSRNQPQHF. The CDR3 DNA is TGTGCCAGCAGCTTAAGTAGAAATCAGCCCCAGCATTTT.

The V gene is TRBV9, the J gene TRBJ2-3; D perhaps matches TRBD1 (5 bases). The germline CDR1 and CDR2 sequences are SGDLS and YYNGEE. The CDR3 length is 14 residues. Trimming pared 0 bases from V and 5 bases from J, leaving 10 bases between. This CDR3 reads CASSVDAGQDTQYF. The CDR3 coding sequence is TGTGCCAGCAGCGTAGATGCAGGGCAAGATACGCAGTATTTT.

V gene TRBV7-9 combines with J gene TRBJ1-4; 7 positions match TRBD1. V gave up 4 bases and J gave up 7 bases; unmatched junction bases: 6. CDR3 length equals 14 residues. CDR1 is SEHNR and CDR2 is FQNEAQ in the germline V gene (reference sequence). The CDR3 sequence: CASSSTGMGEKLFF. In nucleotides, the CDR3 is TGTGCCAGCAGCTCGACAGGGATGGGTGAAAAACTGTTTTTT.

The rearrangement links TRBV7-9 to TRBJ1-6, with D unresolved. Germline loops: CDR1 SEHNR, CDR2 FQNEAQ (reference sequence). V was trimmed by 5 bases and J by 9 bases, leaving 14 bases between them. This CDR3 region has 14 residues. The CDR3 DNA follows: TGTGCCAGCAGCCCCCAAGCCCCATTTTCACCCCTCCACTTT. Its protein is CASSPQAPFSPLHF. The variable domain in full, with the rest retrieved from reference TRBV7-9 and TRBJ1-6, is DTGVSQNPRHKITKRGQNVTFRCDPISEHNRLYWYRQTLGQGPEFLTYFQNEAQLEKSRLLSDRFSAERPKGSFSTLEIQRTEQGDSAMYLCASSPQAPFSPLHFGNGTRLTVT.

As DNA, the CDR3 is TGTGCCAGCCAACTAATGTCGAACACCGGGGAGCTGTTTTTT. It codes for CASQLMSNTGELFF. The chain links TRBV5-6 to TRBJ2-2; D unclear. Germline V gene data show CDR1 as SGHDT and CDR2 as YYEEEE. This CDR3 is built from 14 residues. Trimming removed 7 bases at V and 0 bases at J, with 10 bases between.

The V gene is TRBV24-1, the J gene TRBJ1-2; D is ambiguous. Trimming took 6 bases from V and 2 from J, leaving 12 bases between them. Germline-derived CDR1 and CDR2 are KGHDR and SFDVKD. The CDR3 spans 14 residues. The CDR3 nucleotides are TGTGCCACCAGTAAATCGCCGGGAAACTATGGCTACACCTTC. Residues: CATSKSPGNYGYTF.

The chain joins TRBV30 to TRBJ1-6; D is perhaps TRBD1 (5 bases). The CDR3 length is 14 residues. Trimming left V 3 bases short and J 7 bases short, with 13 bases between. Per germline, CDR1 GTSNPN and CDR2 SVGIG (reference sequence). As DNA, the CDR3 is TGTGCCTGGAGAGGGGACTCCATCAATTCACCCCTCCACTTT. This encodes CAWRGDSINSPLHF.

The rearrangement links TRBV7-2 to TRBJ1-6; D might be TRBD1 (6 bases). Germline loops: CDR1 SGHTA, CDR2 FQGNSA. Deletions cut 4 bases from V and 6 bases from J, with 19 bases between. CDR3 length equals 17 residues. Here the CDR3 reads CASSSPLGGGVNSPLHF. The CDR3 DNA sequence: TGTGCCAGCAGCTCCCCTCTGGGAGGGGGAGTTAATTCACCCCTCCACTTT.

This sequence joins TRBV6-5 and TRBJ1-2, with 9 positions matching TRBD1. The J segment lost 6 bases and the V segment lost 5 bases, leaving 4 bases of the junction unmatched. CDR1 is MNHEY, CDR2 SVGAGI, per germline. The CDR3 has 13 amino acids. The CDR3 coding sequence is TGTGCCAGCAGTCCCCGGGACAGGGATGGCTACACCTTC. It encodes CASSPRDRDGYTF.

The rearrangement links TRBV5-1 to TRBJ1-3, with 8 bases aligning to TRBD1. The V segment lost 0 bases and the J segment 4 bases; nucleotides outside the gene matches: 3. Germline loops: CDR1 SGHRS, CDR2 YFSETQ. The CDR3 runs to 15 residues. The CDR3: CASSLGTGIGNTIYF. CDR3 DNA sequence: TGCGCCAGCAGCTTGGGGACAGGGATAGGAAACACCATATATTTT.

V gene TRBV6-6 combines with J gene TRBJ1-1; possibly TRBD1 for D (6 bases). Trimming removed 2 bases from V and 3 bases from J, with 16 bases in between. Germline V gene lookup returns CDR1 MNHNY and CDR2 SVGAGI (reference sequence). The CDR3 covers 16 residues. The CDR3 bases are TGTGCCAGCAGTTACGCTCGAGGGGGACACGACACTGAAGCTTTCTTT. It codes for CASSYARGGHDTEAFF.

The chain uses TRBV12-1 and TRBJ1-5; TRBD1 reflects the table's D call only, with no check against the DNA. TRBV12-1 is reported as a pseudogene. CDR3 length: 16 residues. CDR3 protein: CASSSWDRGKDQPQHF. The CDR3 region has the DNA TGTGCCAGCAGCTCATGGGACAGGGGTAAAGATCAGCCCCAGCATTTT.

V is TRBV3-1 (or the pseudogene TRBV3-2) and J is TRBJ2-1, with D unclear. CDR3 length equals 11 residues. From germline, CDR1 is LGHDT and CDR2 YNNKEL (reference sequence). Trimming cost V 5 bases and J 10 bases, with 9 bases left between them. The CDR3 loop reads CASSSQKEQFF. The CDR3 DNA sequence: TGTGCCAGCAGCTCCCAAAAAGAGCAGTTCTTC.

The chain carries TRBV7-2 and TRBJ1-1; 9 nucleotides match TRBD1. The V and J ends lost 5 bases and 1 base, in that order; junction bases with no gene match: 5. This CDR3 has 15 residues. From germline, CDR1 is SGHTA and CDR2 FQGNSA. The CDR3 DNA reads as TGTGCCAGCAGCCCGACAGGGGGGGCGAACACTGAAGCTTTCTTT. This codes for CASSPTGGANTEAFF.

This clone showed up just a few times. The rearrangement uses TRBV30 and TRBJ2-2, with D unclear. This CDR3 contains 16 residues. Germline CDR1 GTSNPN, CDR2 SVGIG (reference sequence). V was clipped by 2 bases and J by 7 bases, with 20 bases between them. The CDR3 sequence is CAWSLKPSTAGGELFF. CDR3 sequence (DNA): TGTGCCTGGAGTTTAAAACCATCGACGGCAGGCGGGGAGCTGTTTTTT.

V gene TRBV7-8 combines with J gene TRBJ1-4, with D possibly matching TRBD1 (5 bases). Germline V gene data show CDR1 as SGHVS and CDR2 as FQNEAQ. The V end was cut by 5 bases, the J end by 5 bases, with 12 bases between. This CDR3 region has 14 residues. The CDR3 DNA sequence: TGTGCCAGCAGCGTCCTAAGACAGAATGAAAAACTGTTTTTT. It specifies CASSVLRQNEKLFF.

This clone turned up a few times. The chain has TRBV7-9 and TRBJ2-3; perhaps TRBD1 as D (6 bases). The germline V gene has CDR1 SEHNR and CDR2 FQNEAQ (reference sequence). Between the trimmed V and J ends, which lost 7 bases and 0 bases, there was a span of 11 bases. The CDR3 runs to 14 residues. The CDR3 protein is CASTKTGSTDTQYF. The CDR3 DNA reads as TGTGCCAGCACCAAGACAGGTAGCACAGATACGCAGTATTTT.

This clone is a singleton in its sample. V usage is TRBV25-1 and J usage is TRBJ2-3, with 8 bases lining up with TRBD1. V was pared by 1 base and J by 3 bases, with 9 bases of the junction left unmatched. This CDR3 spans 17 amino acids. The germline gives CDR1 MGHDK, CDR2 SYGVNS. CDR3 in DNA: TGTGCCAGCAGTGAATCTCCTCCGGGACAGGTAACAGATACGCAGTATTTT. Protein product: CASSESPPGQVTDTQYF.

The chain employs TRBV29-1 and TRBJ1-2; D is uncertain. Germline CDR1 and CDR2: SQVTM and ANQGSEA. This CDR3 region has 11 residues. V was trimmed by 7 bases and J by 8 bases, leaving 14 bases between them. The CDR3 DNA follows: TGCAGCGGCGAGGGCGGGGAAGGCTACACCTTC. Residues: CSGEGGEGYTF.

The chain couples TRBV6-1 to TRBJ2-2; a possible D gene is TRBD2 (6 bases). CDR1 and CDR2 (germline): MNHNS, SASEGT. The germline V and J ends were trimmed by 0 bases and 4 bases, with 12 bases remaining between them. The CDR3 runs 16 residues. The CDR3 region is CASSEALEGRTGELFF. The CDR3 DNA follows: TGTGCCAGCAGTGAAGCGCTGGAGGGGCGCACCGGGGAGCTGTTTTTT.

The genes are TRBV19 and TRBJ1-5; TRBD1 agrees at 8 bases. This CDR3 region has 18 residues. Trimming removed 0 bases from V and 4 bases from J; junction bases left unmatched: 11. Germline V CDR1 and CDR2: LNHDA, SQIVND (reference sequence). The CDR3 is CASSIDGWGTGYNQPQHF. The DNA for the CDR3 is TGTGCCAGTAGTATAGATGGTTGGGGGACAGGATATAATCAGCCCCAGCATTTT.

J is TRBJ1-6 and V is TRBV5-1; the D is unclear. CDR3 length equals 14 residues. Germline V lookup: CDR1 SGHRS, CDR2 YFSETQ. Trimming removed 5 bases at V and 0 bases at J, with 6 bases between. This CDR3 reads CASRHPSYNSPLHF. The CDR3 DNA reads TGCGCCAGCAGACATCCCTCCTATAATTCACCCCTCCACTTT. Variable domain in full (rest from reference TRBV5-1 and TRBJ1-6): KAGVTQTPRYLIKTRGQQVTLSCSPISGHRSVSWYQQTPGQGLQFLFEYFSETQRNKGNFPGRFSGRQFSNSRSEMNVSTLELGDSALYLCASRHPSYNSPLHFGNGTRLTVT.